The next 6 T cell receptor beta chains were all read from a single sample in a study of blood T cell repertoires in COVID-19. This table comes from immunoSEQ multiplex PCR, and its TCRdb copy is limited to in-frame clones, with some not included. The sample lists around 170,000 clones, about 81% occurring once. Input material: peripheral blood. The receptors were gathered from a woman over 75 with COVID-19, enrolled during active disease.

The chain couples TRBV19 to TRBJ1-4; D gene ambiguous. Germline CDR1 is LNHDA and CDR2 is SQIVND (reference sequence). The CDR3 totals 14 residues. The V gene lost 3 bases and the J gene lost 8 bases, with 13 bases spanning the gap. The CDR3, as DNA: TGTGCCAGTAGTATCGGAGGGTCGTGGGAAAAACTGTTTTTT. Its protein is CASSIGGSWEKLFF.

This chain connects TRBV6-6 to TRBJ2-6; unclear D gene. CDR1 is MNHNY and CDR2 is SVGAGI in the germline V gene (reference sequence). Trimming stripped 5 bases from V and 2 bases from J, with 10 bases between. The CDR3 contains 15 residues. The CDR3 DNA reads TGTGCCAGCAGTCCACCCCGCGCTGGGGCCAACGTCCTGACTTTC. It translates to CASSPPRAGANVLTF.

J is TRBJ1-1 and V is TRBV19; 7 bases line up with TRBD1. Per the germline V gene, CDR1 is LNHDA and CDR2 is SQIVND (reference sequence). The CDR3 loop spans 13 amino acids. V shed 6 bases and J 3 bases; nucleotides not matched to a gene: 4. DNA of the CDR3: TGTGCCAGTAGCCCCAGGGGGGACACTGAAGCTTTCTTT. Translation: CASSPRGDTEAFF. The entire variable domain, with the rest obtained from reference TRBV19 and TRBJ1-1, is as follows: DGGITQSPKYLFRKEGQNVTLSCEQNLNHDAMYWYRQDPGQGLRLIYYSQIVNDFQKGDIAEGYSVSREKKESFPLTVTSAQKNPTAFYLCASSPRGDTEAFFGQGTRLTVV.

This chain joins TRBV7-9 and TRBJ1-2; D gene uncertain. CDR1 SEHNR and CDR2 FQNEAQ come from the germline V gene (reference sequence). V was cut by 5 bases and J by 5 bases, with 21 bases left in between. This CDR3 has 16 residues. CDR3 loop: CASSPRGQALGYGYTF. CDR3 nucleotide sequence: TGTGCCAGCAGCCCCCGCGGGCAGGCGCTTGGGTATGGCTACACCTTC.

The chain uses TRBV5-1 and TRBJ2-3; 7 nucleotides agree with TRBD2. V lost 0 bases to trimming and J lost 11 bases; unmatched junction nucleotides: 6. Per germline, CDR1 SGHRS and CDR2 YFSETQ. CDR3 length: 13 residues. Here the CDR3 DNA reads TGCGCCAGCAGCTTGGGGCAGCGGGGAGTGCAGTATTTT. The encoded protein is CASSLGQRGVQYF.

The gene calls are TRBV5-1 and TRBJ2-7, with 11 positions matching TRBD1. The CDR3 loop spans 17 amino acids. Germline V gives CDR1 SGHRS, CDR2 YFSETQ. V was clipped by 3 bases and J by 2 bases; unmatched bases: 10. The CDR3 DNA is TGCGCCAGCAGCTATACCTCCCCGGGACAGGGGGCCTACGAGCAGTACTTC. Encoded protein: CASSYTSPGQGAYEQYF.